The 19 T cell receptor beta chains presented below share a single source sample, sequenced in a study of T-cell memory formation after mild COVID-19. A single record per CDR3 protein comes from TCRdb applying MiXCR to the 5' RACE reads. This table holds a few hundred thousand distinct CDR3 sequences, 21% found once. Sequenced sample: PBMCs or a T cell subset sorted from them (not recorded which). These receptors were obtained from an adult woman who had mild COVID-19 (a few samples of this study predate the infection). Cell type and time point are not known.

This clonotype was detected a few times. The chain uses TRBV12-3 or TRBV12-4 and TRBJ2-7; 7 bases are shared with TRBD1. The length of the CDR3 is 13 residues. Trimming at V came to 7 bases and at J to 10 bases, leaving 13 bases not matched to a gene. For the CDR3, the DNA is TGTGCCAGCACCTTGGGCGACAGGGTAGAACAGTACTTC. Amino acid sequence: CASTLGDRVEQYF.

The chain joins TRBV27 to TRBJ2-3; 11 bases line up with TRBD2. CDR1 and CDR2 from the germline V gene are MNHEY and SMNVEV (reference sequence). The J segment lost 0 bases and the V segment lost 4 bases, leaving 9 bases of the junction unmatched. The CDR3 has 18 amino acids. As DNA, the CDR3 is TGTGCCAGCAGTTCGACTAGCGGGGTATCGGCTAGCACAGATACGCAGTATTTT. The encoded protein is CASSSTSGVSASTDTQYF.

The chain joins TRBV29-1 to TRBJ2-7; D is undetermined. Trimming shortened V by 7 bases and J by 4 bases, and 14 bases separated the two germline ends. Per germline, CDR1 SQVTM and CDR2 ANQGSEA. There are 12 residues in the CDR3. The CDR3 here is CSAFSGGYEQYF. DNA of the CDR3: TGCAGCGCATTCTCGGGTGGTTACGAGCAGTACTTC.

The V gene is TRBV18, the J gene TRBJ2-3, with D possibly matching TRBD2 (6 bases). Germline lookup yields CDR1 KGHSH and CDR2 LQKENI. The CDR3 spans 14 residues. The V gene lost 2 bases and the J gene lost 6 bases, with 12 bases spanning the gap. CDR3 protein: CASSPVRGGDTQYF. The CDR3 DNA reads TGTGCCAGCTCACCAGTCCGAGGAGGGGATACGCAGTATTTT.

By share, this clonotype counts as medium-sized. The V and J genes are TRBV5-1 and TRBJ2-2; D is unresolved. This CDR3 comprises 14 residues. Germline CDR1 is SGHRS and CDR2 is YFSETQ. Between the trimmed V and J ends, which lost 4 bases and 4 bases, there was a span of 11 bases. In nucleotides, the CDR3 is TGCGCCAGCAGCCTCCCAGGAACCACCGGGGAGCTGTTTTTT. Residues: CASSLPGTTGELFF.

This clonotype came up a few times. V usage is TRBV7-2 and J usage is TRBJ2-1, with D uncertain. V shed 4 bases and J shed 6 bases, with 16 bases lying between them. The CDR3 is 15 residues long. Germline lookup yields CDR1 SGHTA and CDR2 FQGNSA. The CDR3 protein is CASSSQLFTGNEQFF. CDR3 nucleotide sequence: TGTGCCAGCAGCTCGCAGTTATTTACGGGCAATGAGCAGTTCTTC. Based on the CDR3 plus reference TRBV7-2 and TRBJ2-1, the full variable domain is GAGVSQSPSNKVTEKGKDVELRCDPISGHTALYWYRQSLGQGLEFLIYFQGNSAPDKSGLPSDRFSAERTGGSVSTLTIQRTQQEDSAVYLCASSSQLFTGNEQFFGPGTRLTVL.

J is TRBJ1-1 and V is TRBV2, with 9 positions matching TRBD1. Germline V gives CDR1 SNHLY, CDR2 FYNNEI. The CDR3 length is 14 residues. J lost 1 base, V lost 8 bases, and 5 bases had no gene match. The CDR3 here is CASVVDRGNTEAFF. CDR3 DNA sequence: TGTGCCAGCGTGGTGGACAGGGGGAACACTGAAGCTTTCTTT.

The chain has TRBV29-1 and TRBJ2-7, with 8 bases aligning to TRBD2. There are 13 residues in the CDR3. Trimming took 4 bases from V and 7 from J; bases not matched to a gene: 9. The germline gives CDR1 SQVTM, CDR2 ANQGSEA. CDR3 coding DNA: TGCAGCGTTGCACGGGAGGGAGGTTTGGAGCAGTACTTC. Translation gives CSVAREGGLEQYF.

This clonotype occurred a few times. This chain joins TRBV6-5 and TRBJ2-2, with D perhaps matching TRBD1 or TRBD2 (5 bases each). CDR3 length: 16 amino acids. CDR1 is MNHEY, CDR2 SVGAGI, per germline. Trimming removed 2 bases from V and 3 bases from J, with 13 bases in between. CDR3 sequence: CASSYMAGSYTGELFF. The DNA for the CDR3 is TGTGCCAGCAGTTACATGGCAGGGAGCTACACCGGGGAGCTGTTTTTT.

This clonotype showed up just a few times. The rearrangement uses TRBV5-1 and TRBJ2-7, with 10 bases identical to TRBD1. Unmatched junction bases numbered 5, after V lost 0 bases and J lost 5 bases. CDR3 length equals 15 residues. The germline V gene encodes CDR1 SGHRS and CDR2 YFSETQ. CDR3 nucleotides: TGCGCCAGCAGCTTGGGAGGGACAGGGGTCGACGAGCAGTACTTC. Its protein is CASSLGGTGVDEQYF.

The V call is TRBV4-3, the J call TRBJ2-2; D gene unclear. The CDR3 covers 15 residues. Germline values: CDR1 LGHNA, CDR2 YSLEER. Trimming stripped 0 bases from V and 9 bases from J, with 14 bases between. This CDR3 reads CASSQDYRALRELFF. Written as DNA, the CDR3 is TGCGCCAGCAGCCAAGATTACCGGGCACTCAGGGAGCTGTTTTTT.

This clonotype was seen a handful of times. The CDR3: CASKGGRLGEQYF. The CDR3 DNA reads TGTGCCAGCAAGGGCGGGAGGCTCGGCGAGCAGTACTTC. The genes are TRBV25-1 and TRBJ2-7, with TRBD2 matching 8 bases. The CDR3 runs to 13 residues. Germline lookup yields CDR1 MGHDK and CDR2 SYGVNS. The junction had 8 bases not matched to a gene; V was cut back by 7 bases and J by 6 bases.

The CDR3 bases are TGTGCCAGTAGTATGTCCCCCGGTGGGTCAAGCAATCAGCCCCAGCATTTT. Translation gives CASSMSPGGSSNQPQHF. The chain combines TRBV19 with TRBJ1-5, with D hard to call. This CDR3 comprises 17 residues. V lost 3 bases to trimming and J lost 1 base, with 16 bases between them. Germline V gives CDR1 LNHDA, CDR2 SQIVND (reference sequence).

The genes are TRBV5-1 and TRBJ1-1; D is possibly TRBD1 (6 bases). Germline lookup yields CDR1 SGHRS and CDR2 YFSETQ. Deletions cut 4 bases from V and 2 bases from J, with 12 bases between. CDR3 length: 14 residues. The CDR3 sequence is CASSEQGVNTEAFF. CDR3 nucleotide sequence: TGCGCCAGCAGCGAACAGGGAGTTAACACTGAAGCTTTCTTT.

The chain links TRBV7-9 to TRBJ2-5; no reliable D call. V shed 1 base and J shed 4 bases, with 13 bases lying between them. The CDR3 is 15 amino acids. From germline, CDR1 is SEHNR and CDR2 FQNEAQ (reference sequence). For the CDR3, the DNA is TGTGCCAGCAGCTTAGAGGCCTTGATGAGAGAGACCCAGTACTTC. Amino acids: CASSLEALMRETQYF.

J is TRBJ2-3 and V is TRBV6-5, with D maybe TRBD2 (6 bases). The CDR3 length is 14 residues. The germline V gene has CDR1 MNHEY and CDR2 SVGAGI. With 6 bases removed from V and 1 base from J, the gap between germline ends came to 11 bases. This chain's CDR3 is CASRTGVGTDTQYF. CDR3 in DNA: TGTGCCAGCAGGACGGGGGTAGGCACAGATACGCAGTATTTT.

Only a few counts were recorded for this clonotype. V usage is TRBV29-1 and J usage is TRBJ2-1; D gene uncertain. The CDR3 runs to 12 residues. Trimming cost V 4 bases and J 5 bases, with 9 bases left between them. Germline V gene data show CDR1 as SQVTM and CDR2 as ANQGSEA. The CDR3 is CSVVKGHNEQFF. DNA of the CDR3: TGCAGCGTTGTAAAGGGCCACAATGAGCAGTTCTTC.

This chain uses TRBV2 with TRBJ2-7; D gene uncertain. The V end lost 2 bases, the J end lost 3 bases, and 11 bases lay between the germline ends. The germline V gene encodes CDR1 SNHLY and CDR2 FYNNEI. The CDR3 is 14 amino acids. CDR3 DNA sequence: TGTGCCAGCAGTGAACGAGGAAGAGACTACGAGCAGTACTTC. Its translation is CASSERGRDYEQYF. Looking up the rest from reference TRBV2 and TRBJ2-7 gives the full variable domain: EPEVTQTPSHQVTQMGQEVILRCVPISNHLYFYWYRQILGQKVEFLVSFYNNEISEKSEIFDDQFSVERPDGSNFTLKIRSTKLEDSAMYFCASSERGRDYEQYFGPGTRLTVT.

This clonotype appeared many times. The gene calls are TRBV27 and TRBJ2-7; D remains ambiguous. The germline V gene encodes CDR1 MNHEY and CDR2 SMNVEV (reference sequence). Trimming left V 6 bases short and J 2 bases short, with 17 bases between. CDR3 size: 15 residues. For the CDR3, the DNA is TGTGCCAGCAGCATTCATTTGGTAACGGCCTACGAGCAGTACTTC. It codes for CASSIHLVTAYEQYF.